This T cell receptor beta chain was sequenced during a study of monozygotic twins with inflammatory bowel disease. cDNA was produced in eight separate reactions per sample. The UMIs contained a 6-nucleotide sample barcode. They were added by template switching during cDNA synthesis. TCRdb reprocessed the 5' RACE reads and reports one entry per CDR3 protein, with no DNA. In total, the table holds approximately 330,000 distinct CDR3 sequences. This TCR was recovered from a human donor with ulcerative colitis or Crohn's disease, or a healthy co-twin of an affected twin (not recorded which). The sequencing sample was made of blood.

CDR3 residues: CSAQDRRETQYF. V is TRBV20-1 and J is TRBJ2-5; the TRBD1 assignment by TCRdb is unverifiable without DNA. The CDR3 runs to 12 residues. Germline values: CDR1 DFQATT, CDR2 SNEGSKA (reference sequence).